The 15 T cell receptor beta chains given below trace back to one sample, sequenced in a study of T cell changes during pregnancy in multiple sclerosis. This table comes from immunoSEQ multiplex PCR, and its TCRdb copy is limited to in-frame clones, with some not included. Of tens of thousands of clones detected, more than 75% appear once; the ten largest clones hold approximately 2.8%. The specimen was CD8+ T cells from peripheral blood mononuclear cells, collected before pregnancy. The receptors derive from a female donor with multiple sclerosis, enrolled in a pregnancy study.

This rearrangement joins TRBV5-1 to TRBJ2-1; D is perhaps TRBD2 (7 bases). Germline V gene sequence: CDR1 SGHRS, CDR2 YFSETQ. The CDR3 runs to 16 residues. The V end lost 0 bases, the J end lost 3 bases, and 13 bases lay between the germline ends. This CDR3 reads CASSLGGGAGYNEQFF. CDR3 DNA sequence: TGCGCCAGCAGCTTGGGGGGGGGCGCGGGCTACAATGAGCAGTTCTTC.

The rearrangement uses TRBV19 and TRBJ2-5; 7 bases line up with TRBD1. This CDR3 region has 12 residues. Germline loops: CDR1 LNHDA, CDR2 SQIVND (reference sequence). The V segment lost 7 bases and the J segment 7 bases; nucleotides outside the gene matches: 6. The CDR3, as DNA: TGTGCCAGTAAAGAGGGGGCTGGGACCCAGTACTTC. It yields the protein CASKEGAGTQYF.

The rearrangement joins TRBV4-3 to TRBJ2-7; D perhaps matches TRBD2 (5 bases). The V and J ends lost 0 bases and 3 bases respectively, with 9 bases between them. This CDR3 has 14 amino acids. The germline CDR1 and CDR2 sequences are LGHNA and YSLEER. The CDR3 DNA sequence: TGCGCCAGCAGCCAAGATCGGGGTTTCTACGAGCAGTACTTC. Its protein is CASSQDRGFYEQYF.

This chain links TRBV30 with TRBJ2-1; D is unclear. The CDR3 spans 16 residues. The V and J ends lost 3 bases and 8 bases respectively, with 23 bases between them. Per the germline V gene, CDR1 is GTSNPN and CDR2 is SVGIG (reference sequence). CDR3 loop: CAWSSLPRPTADEQFF. For the CDR3, the DNA is TGTGCCTGGAGCTCACTGCCACGCCCGACTGCGGATGAGCAGTTCTTC.

V and J are TRBV7-2 and TRBJ2-5, with 13 bases matching TRBD2. This CDR3 has 17 residues. From germline, CDR1 is SGHTA and CDR2 FQGNSA. Losses at the gene ends were 5 bases for V and 2 bases for J; bases not matched to a gene: 8. CDR3 residues: CASSPFGLAGAQETQYF. The DNA of the CDR3 is TGTGCCAGCAGCCCCTTCGGACTAGCGGGGGCTCAAGAGACCCAGTACTTC.

This clone was counted only a few times. This sequence joins TRBV13 and TRBJ1-4; perhaps TRBD1 as D (6 bases). The CDR3 loop spans 14 amino acids. CDR1 and CDR2 from the germline V gene are PRHDT and FYEKMQ (reference sequence). The germline V and J ends were trimmed by 8 bases and 10 bases, with 20 bases remaining between them. The CDR3 bases are TGTGCCAGCGAGATACAGGGAGCGAGGCGAAAACTGTTTTTT. This gives the protein CASEIQGARRKLFF.

The chain joins TRBV4-2 to TRBJ1-1; D is uncertain. The CDR3 consists of 18 residues. V lost 4 bases to trimming and J lost 0 bases, with 21 bases between them. The germline gives CDR1 LGHNA, CDR2 YNFKEQ. The CDR3 sequence is CASSPEASTLGMNTEAFF. The CDR3 region has the DNA TGTGCCAGCAGCCCAGAGGCTTCTACCCTGGGCATGAACACTGAAGCTTTCTTT.

J is TRBJ2-7 and V is TRBV19; the match to TRBD1 covers 9 bases. Germline V CDR1 and CDR2: LNHDA, SQIVND (reference sequence). This CDR3 comprises 14 residues. The ends lost 4 bases at V and 3 bases at J; junction bases unmatched: 4. The CDR3 DNA sequence: TGTGCCAGTAGTACTACAGGGGGCTACTACGAGCAGTACTTC. It codes for CASSTTGGYYEQYF.

This clone has just one count. This rearrangement joins TRBV9 to TRBJ1-1; D is possibly TRBD1 (6 bases). The CDR3 length is 12 residues. V gave up 5 bases and J gave up 9 bases, with 14 bases separating them. Germline V lookup: CDR1 SGDLS, CDR2 YYNGEE. CDR3 sequence reads: CASRGDGQKAFF. CDR3 DNA sequence: TGTGCCAGCAGGGGAGATGGACAGAAAGCTTTCTTT.

V and J are TRBV5-1 and TRBJ2-1; 12 bases line up with TRBD2. The CDR3 sequence is 15 residues long. The junction had 2 bases not matched to a gene; V was cut back by 3 bases and J by 4 bases. Germline V gives CDR1 SGHRS, CDR2 YFSETQ. The chain's CDR3 is CASSSSGGVYNEQFF. The CDR3 DNA sequence: TGCGCCAGCAGCTCTAGCGGGGGGGTTTACAATGAGCAGTTCTTC.

The chain employs TRBV11-3 and TRBJ2-1, with 7 bases aligning to TRBD1. CDR3 length: 16 amino acids. V dropped 5 bases and J dropped 4; count of bases not matched to a gene: 11. Germline V gene sequence: CDR1 SGHNT, CDR2 YENEEA. CDR3 sequence reads: CASSSHQGENYNEQFF. CDR3 nucleotides: TGTGCCAGCAGCAGCCACCAGGGGGAGAATTACAATGAGCAGTTCTTC.

This rearrangement joins TRBV19 to TRBJ2-1, with a weak D call TRBD2 (6 bases). The CDR3 sequence is 12 residues long. V dropped 1 base and J dropped 13 bases, with 11 bases sitting between them. Germline V gene sequence: CDR1 LNHDA, CDR2 SQIVND (reference sequence). The CDR3 spells CASSIAQGGQFF. The CDR3 nucleotides read TGTGCCAGTAGTATAGCCCAGGGAGGACAGTTCTTC.

The rearrangement joins TRBV7-3 to TRBJ2-7; TRBD1 matches at 8 bases. Germline CDR1 SGHTA, CDR2 FQGTGA. This CDR3 has 18 residues. After removal of 5 bases from V and 4 bases from J, the junction contained 19 bases not matched to a gene. CDR3 residues: CASSIKLSRQGTWYEQYF. For the CDR3, the DNA is TGTGCCAGCAGCATTAAATTATCGAGACAGGGGACGTGGTACGAGCAGTACTTC.

The gene calls are TRBV5-4 and TRBJ1-2, with 10 bases fitting TRBD1. The length of the CDR3 is 16 residues. Unmatched junction bases numbered 16, after V lost 6 bases and J lost 8 bases. Germline V gene lookup returns CDR1 SGHNT and CDR2 YYREEE (reference sequence). The CDR3 reads CASISPSTGGLIGYTF. The CDR3 bases are TGTGCCAGCATCTCCCCGTCGACAGGGGGCTTGATCGGCTACACCTTC.

The chain links TRBV5-1 to TRBJ2-2, with D tentatively TRBD1 (5 bases). V was trimmed by 2 bases and J by 3 bases, leaving 17 bases between them. CDR3 size: 17 residues. Germline CDR1 reads SGHRS; CDR2 reads YFSETQ. DNA of the CDR3: TGCGCCAGCAGCTTCCCAGACCCAGGGCTAGACACCGGGGAGCTGTTTTTT. Protein: CASSFPDPGLDTGELFF.